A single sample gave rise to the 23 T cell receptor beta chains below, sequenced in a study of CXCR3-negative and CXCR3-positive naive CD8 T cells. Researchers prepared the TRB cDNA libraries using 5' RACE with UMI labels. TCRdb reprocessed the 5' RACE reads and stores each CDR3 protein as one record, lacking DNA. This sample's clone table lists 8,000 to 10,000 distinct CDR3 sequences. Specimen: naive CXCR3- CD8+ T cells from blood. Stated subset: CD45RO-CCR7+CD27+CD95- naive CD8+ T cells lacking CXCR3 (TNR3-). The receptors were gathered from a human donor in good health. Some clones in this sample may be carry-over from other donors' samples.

The CDR3 here is CASSDGLAPAYEQYF. V is TRBV9 and J is TRBJ2-7; TCRdb indicates TRBD2, and absent DNA this call remains unverified. The CDR3 covers 15 residues. CDR1 and CDR2 (germline): SGDLS, YYNGEE.

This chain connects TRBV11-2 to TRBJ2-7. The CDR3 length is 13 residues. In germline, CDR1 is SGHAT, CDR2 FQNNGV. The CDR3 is CASTNVGPYEQYF.

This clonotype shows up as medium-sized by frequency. This chain's CDR3 is CASGEGDSNQPQHF. The gene calls are TRBV12-5 and TRBJ1-5. From germline, CDR1 is LGHNT and CDR2 FRNRAP. This CDR3 has 14 amino acids. Complete variable domain (other parts from reference TRBV12-5 and TRBJ1-5): DARVTQTPRHKVTEMGQEVTMRCQPILGHNTVFWYRQTMMQGLELLAYFRNRAPLDDSGMPKDRFSAEMPDATLATLKIQPSEPRDSAVYFCASGEGDSNQPQHFGDGTRLSIL.

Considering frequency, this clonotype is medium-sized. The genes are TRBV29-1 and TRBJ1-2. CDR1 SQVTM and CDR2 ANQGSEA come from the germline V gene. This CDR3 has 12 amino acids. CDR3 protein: CSVDGQDGGYTF.

The CDR3 is CASRERLAGGDTQYF. The chain links TRBV2 to TRBJ2-3; TCRdb outputs TRBD2, but without DNA this stays unchecked. Germline CDR1 and CDR2: SNHLY and FYNNEI. This CDR3 is built from 15 residues.

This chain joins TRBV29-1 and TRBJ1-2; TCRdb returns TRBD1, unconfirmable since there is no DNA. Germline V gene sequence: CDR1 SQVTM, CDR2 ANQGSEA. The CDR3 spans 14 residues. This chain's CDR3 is CSAHLGRTSYGYTF. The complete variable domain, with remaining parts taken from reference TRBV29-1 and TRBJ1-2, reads SAVISQKPSRDICQRGTSLTIQCQVDSQVTMMFWYRQQPGQSLTLIATANQGSEATYESGFVIDKFPISRPNLTFSTLTVSNMSPEDSSIYLCSAHLGRTSYGYTFGSGTRLTVV.

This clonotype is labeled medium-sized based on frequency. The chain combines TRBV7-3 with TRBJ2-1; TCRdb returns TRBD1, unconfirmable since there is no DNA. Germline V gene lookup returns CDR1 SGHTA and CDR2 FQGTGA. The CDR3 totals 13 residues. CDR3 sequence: CASNHGGFDEQFF.

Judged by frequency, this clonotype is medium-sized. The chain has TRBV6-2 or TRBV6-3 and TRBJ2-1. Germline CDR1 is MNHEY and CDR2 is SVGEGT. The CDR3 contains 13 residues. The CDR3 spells CASSYSNHNEQFF.

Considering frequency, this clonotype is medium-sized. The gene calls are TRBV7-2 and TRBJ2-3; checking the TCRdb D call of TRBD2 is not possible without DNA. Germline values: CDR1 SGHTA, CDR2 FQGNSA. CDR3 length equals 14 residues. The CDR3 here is CASSQASGSDTQYF.

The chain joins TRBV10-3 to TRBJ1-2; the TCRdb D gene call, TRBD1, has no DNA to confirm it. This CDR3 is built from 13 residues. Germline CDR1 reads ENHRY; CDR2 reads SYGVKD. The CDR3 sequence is CAITYGQGHGYTF.

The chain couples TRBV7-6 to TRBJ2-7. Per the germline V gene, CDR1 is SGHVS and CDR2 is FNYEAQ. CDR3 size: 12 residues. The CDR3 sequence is CASSLAGVEQYF.

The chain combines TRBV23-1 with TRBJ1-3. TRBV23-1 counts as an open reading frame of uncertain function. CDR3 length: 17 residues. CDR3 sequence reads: CASSQSCAHSPGNTIYF.

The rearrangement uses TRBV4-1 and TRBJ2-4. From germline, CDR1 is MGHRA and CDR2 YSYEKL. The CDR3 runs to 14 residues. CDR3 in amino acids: CASSQDELLNIQYF.

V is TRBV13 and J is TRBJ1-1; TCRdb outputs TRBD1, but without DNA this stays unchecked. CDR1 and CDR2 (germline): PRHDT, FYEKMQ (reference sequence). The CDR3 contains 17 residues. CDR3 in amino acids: CASSFGTPGQGSTEAFF. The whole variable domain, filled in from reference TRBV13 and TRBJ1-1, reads AAGVIQSPRHLIKEKRETATLKCYPIPRHDTVYWYQQGPGQDPQFLISFYEKMQSDKGSIPDRFSAQQFSDYHSELNMSSLELGDSALYFCASSFGTPGQGSTEAFFGQGTRLTVV.

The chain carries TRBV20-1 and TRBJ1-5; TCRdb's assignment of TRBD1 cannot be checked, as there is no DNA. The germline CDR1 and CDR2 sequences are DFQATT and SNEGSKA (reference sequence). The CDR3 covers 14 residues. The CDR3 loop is CSASSGMGVQPLHF.

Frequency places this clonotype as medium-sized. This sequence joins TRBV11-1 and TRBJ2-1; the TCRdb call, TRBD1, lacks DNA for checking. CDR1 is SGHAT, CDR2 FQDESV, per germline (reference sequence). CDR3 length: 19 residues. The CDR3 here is CASSLGAGVIYGPHNEQFF.

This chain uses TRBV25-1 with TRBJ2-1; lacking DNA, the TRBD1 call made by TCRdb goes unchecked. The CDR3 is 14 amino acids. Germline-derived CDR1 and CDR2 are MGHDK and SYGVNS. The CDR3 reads CASSDPGTDGEQFF.

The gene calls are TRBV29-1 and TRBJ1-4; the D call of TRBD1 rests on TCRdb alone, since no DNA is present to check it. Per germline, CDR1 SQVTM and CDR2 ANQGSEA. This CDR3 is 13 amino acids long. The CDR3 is CSVVLTGWEKLFF. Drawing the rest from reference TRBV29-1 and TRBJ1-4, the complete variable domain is SAVISQKPSRDICQRGTSLTIQCQVDSQVTMMFWYRQQPGQSLTLIATANQGSEATYESGFVIDKFPISRPNLTFSTLTVSNMSPEDSSIYLCSVVLTGWEKLFFGSGTQLSVL.

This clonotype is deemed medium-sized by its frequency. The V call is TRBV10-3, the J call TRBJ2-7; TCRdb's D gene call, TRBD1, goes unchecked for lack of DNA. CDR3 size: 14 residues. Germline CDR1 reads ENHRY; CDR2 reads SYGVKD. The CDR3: CAISAPGQSYEQYF.

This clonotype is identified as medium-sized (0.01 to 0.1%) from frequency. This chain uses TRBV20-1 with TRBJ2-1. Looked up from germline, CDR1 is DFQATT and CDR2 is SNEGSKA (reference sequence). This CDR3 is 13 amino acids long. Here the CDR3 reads CSASDEQNNEQFF.

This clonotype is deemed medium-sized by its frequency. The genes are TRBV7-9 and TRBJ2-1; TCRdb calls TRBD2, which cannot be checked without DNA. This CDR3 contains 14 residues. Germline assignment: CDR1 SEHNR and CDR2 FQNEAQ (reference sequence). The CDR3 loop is CASSFLATNNEQFF.

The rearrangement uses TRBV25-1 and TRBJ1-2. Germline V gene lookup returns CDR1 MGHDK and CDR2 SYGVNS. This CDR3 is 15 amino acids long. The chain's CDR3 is CASSEFGGIENGYTF.

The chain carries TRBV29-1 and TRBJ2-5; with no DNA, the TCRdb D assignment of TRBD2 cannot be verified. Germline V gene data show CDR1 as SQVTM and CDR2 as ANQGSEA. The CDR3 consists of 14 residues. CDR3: CSVLGLAGGETQYF.